These 3 T cell receptor beta chains were all obtained from the same sample, sequenced in a study of shared clonotypes between healthy human individuals. TCRdb keeps only in-frame clones here, not all; method: immunoSEQ multiplex PCR. The sample contains over a million clones, 95% to 97% of which appear only once. Sequenced input: naive CD4+ T cells sorted from blood. Subset defined: CD45RA+ positively selected. Every receptor here comes from a man younger than 45 in good health.

Of note for this clone: Distinct nucleotide sequences in the sample also encode this CDR3. The J gene is TRBJ1-1, the V gene TRBV28; D not certain. Germline lookup yields CDR1 MDHEN and CDR2 SYDVKM. This CDR3 has 13 residues. Trimming cost V 2 bases and J 0 bases, with 4 bases left between them. The CDR3 reads CASSLLMNTEAFF. CDR3 nucleotides: TGTGCCAGCAGTTTACTCATGAACACTGAAGCTTTCTTT.

This chain uses TRBV7-2 with TRBJ1-2; D remains ambiguous. The V gene lost 1 base and the J gene lost 3 bases, with 12 bases spanning the gap. CDR3 length: 15 residues. Per the germline V gene, CDR1 is SGHTA and CDR2 is FQGNSA. CDR3 in DNA: TGTGCCAGCAGCTTAGTTTGGGGAAATCACTATGGCTACACCTTC. It yields the protein CASSLVWGNHYGYTF.

The chain combines TRBV6-5 with TRBJ1-2; TRBD1 is a possible D gene (6 bases). V lost 0 bases and J lost 6, with 14 bases in between. The CDR3 sequence is 15 residues long. Per germline, CDR1 MNHEY and CDR2 SVGAGI. The CDR3 nucleotides read TGTGCCAGCAGTTACTCGATCAGGGGCGACCATGGCTACACCTTC. It specifies CASSYSIRGDHGYTF.